This passage covers 20 T cell receptor beta chains from one sample sequenced in a study of T cells expressing NK-cell markers. TCRdb processed the 5' RACE reads again and assigns one entry to each CDR3 protein, with no DNA. The sample table includes approximately 550,000 distinct CDR3 sequences. The sample taken for sequencing was blood T cells: a sorted CD56 or NKG2C T cell subset, CD4+ or CD8+ T cells, or bulk PBMC T cells (not recorded which). These receptors all come from a man between 18 and 29 years old in good health.

The chain uses TRBV12-3 or TRBV12-4 and TRBJ2-7; TCRdb's D call, TRBD1, is unchecked because there is no DNA. The CDR3 covers 11 residues. This chain's CDR3 is CASSPGREQYF.

The genes are TRBV12-3 or TRBV12-4 and TRBJ1-2; TCRdb returns TRBD1, unconfirmable since there is no DNA. This CDR3 is built from 12 residues. The CDR3 reads CASSPGHYGYTF.

The chain uses TRBV7-7 and TRBJ2-5; the D call from TCRdb, TRBD2, cannot be confirmed without DNA. The germline gives CDR1 SSHAT, CDR2 FNYEAQ (reference sequence). The CDR3 runs 15 residues. CDR3 in amino acids: CASSPGLAQKETQYF.

The V gene is TRBV9, the J gene TRBJ1-5; the D call from TCRdb, TRBD1, cannot be confirmed without DNA. Germline CDR1 is SGDLS and CDR2 is YYNGEE. The CDR3 covers 17 residues. The CDR3 region is CASSVDGTGNWFEPQHF.

The rearrangement uses TRBV24-1 and TRBJ2-2; TCRdb outputs TRBD1, but without DNA this stays unchecked. Germline V gene lookup returns CDR1 KGHDR and CDR2 SFDVKD. CDR3 length: 15 amino acids. The CDR3 sequence: CATTSRQGGTGELFF.

The V gene is TRBV2, the J gene TRBJ2-5; TCRdb gives TRBD1 as the D gene, but with no DNA this cannot be confirmed. The CDR3 runs 15 residues. Germline V lookup: CDR1 SNHLY, CDR2 FYNNEI. Here the CDR3 reads CASSVRGTGGETQYF.

The gene calls are TRBV20-1 and TRBJ1-5; no DNA is available, so the TRBD1 call from TCRdb remains unchecked. Germline loops: CDR1 DFQATT, CDR2 SNEGSKA (reference sequence). The CDR3 totals 12 residues. The CDR3 loop reads CSASRQGQPQHF.

CDR3 in amino acids: CASSYLPAQGENQPQHF. The V call is TRBV6-5, the J call TRBJ1-5; the D call from TCRdb, TRBD1, cannot be confirmed without DNA. Germline CDR1 reads MNHEY; CDR2 reads SVGAGI. The CDR3 is made up of 17 amino acids.

V usage is TRBV30 and J usage is TRBJ1-1. The germline V gene encodes CDR1 GTSNPN and CDR2 SVGIG (reference sequence). The CDR3 has 16 amino acids. The CDR3 reads CAWSRGFTGSNTEAFF.

This sequence joins TRBV5-1 and TRBJ2-2; the D gene TCRdb calls, TRBD2, cannot be checked with no DNA. This CDR3 is built from 16 residues. The V gene's germline CDR1 is SGHRS and CDR2 YFSETQ. The CDR3 sequence is CASSPGLADLTGELFF. The full variable domain, completed using reference TRBV5-1 and TRBJ2-2, is KAGVTQTPRYLIKTRGQQVTLSCSPISGHRSVSWYQQTPGQGLQFLFEYFSETQRNKGNFPGRFSGRQFSNSRSEMNVSTLELGDSALYLCASSPGLADLTGELFFGEGSRLTVL.

The rearrangement uses TRBV9 and TRBJ2-1; there is no DNA to check the TCRdb D call of TRBD2. Per the germline V gene, CDR1 is SGDLS and CDR2 is YYNGEE. The CDR3 totals 15 residues. The CDR3 loop reads CASSAAGVFNNEQFF.

This chain links TRBV4-2 with TRBJ2-7; there is no DNA to check the TCRdb D call of TRBD2. CDR3 length: 15 amino acids. CDR1 is LGHNA, CDR2 YNFKEQ, per germline. The CDR3 loop reads CASSQETSGAYEQYF.

The rearrangement uses TRBV6-1 and TRBJ1-2. The germline V gene has CDR1 MNHNS and CDR2 SASEGT. The CDR3 covers 15 residues. The CDR3 loop is CASSGTSGTSSGYTF.

CDR3 in amino acids: CASTPNLSSYNEQFF. The V call is TRBV23-1, the J call TRBJ2-1. TRBV23-1 is identified as an open reading frame with a role that is uncertain. CDR3 size: 15 residues.

This chain links TRBV12-3 or TRBV12-4 with TRBJ2-1. This CDR3 is 14 amino acids long. This CDR3 is CASSLVQYYHEQFF.

The V and J genes are TRBV7-9 and TRBJ1-4; TCRdb outputs TRBD1, but without DNA this stays unchecked. The CDR3 has 17 residues. Germline lookup yields CDR1 SEHNR and CDR2 FQNEAQ (reference sequence). CDR3 region: CASSFITSAPTNEKLFF.

CDR3 region: CASSLLGYYGYTF. The V call is TRBV27, the J call TRBJ1-2. The CDR3 runs 13 residues. Germline V gene data show CDR1 as MNHEY and CDR2 as SMNVEV (reference sequence).

J is TRBJ1-1 and V is TRBV11-2; without DNA, the TCRdb call of TRBD1 cannot be checked. This CDR3 has 12 residues. The germline V gene encodes CDR1 SGHAT and CDR2 FQNNGV. CDR3 region: CAGSIGATEAFF. Full variable domain (missing parts from reference TRBV11-2 and TRBJ1-1): EAGVAQSPRYKIIEKRQSVAFWCNPISGHATLYWYQQILGQGPKLLIQFQNNGVVDDSQLPKDRFSAERLKGVDSTLKIQPAKLEDSAVYLCAGSIGATEAFFGQGTRLTVV.

The V call is TRBV21-1, the J call TRBJ2-5; TCRdb designates TRBD1, a call that cannot be tested without DNA. TRBV21-1 is a documented pseudogene. The CDR3 is made up of 17 amino acids. The CDR3 spells CASSKGRRGAVQETQYF.

The chain couples TRBV5-5 to TRBJ1-3; TCRdb lists TRBD1, though no DNA is available to test this call. Germline CDR1 SGHKS, CDR2 YYEKEE (reference sequence). CDR3 size: 18 residues. CDR3 loop: CASSTGDSYYTDGNTIYF.